The TCR beta chain under discussion was sequenced for a study of CD8+ T cells in alopecia areata (dated by TCRdb to 2016 to 2019). The study in broad terms: Treated patients were enrolled in an open-label pilot trial of oral tofacitinib, 5 to 10 mg twice daily, for moderate-to-severe alopecia areata. Tofacitinib was administered for 6 to 18 months, and 6 months of follow-up off drug were then conducted to assess delayed response and recurrence. The study used high-throughput TCRbeta sequencing to examine T cell clonal expansion in alopecia areata, in both the C3H/HeJ mouse model and human patients. Scalp tissue and sorted CD4+ and CD8+ peripheral blood T cells from patchy and totalis/universalis alopecia areata patients and from healthy controls were covered by human TCRbeta sequencing. Patients on tofacitinib were biopsied at baseline and after 4 and 24 weeks of treatment, and several of the patients also had a later scalp biopsy. Scalp clonality was compared among normal scalp (n=4), patchy alopecia areata scalp (n=8), and alopecia totalis/universalis scalp (n=8). The RNA source kit depended on sample type: the PAXgene miRNA kit for fixed scalp, the miRNeasy kit for PBMCs, and the RNeasy kit for mouse skin. TCRbeta CDR3 regions were amplified by immunoSEQ multiplex PCR using 35 Vbeta forward and 13 Jbeta reverse primers.

Library preparation employed the immunoSEQ multiplex PCR assay. To provide template for TCR sequencing, every sample had RNA extracted and reverse transcribed into cDNA. SuperScript III was used for first-strand cDNA synthesis, primed with a 2:1 mix of oligo-dT and random hexamers. Amplification bias was assessed with a synthetic immune receptor repertoire, and residual bias was removed computationally. As for how the authors treated the data: After raw reads were preprocessed to remove errors, the CDR3 was defined following IMGT conventions as running from the conserved cysteine to phenylalanine. Clonality was computed by normalizing Shannon entropy by log2 of the number of productive unique TCRs and subtracting the result from 1. Scalp TCRbeta sequences were cross-referenced with sorted blood CD4 and CD8 repertoires so that the CD4 or CD8 identity of scalp clones could be inferred. Held by TCRdb, this immuneACCESS table contains in-frame sequences only and omits some clones. Under half of the omission traces to an unresolved V gene where checked; the cause of the rest is unknown. V, J and clone size reflect that table, while D and trimming were determined from the DNA. Across this sample there are approximately 180,000 clones, with about 60% seen only once. The ten most abundant clones make up 14% to 15% of the sample.

The paper's findings and limits, for the study overall: Unlike mouse skin, where gammadelta T cells dominate, normal human skin contains resident alphabeta T cells that get sequenced too, which complicates analysis of the scalp TCR repertoire. Lesional scalp, especially in alopecia totalis/universalis, showed higher clonality and more expanded CD8+ clones than normal scalp, suggesting antigenic drive. Shared TCR sequences between patients were less evident than in mice, which may be partly attributable to HLA diversity in the patient population.

Worth noting for this clone: Its target antigen remains unknown. It has no much larger one-base neighbor in the sample; base qualities were not kept.

In light of the paper, this sample's time point label describes: baseline before oral tofacitinib. Peripheral blood and lesional scalp punch biopsies were obtained from patients with alopecia areata. PBMCs were isolated by density centrifugation and stained for CD3, CD4 and CD8, after which CD4+ and CD8+ T cells were sorted on a FACSAria. Material: CD4+ T cells sorted from blood, obtained at week 0. The source of this sequence is a human donor with alopecia areata.

This receptor carries the CDR3 CASSRPGRGSTDTQYF. The nucleotides read TGCGCCAGCAGCCGGCCCGGACGGGGGAGCACAGATACGCAGTATTTT. The sequence joins TRBV5-1 to TRBJ2-3, with TRBD2 perhaps the D gene, on 6 matching bases. From the cysteine through the phenylalanine, the CDR3 covers 16 amino acids. The kept DNA is CDR3 alone, 48 bases in frame from the first base. CDR1 and CDR2 are read off the germline V gene as SGHRS and YFSETQ. V loses 4 bases, J loses 0 bases, and the germline ends lie 15 bases apart.